One and the same sample provided the 3 T cell receptor beta chains below, sequenced in a study of shared clonotypes between healthy human individuals. Clones were sequenced by immunoSEQ multiplex PCR, and TCRdb holds only the in-frame ones, with some missing. This sample has about 1 million clones; 60% to 80% occur once, and the top ten carry over 1.3%. The sample taken for sequencing was memory CD4+ T cells sorted from blood. Sample subset: CD45RA-negative fraction. The receptors originated from a man between 18 and 35 years old in good health.

The chain employs TRBV5-4 and TRBJ1-2, with D perhaps matching TRBD1 (6 bases). Germline values: CDR1 SGHNT, CDR2 YYREEE (reference sequence). The CDR3 is 16 amino acids. V was trimmed by 4 bases and J by 7 bases, leaving 23 bases between them. The CDR3 DNA is TGTGCCAGCAGCCTAGGGCGCAGGGGCGAGATGGTTGGCTACACCTTC. It encodes CASSLGRRGEMVGYTF.

V gene TRBV18 combines with J gene TRBJ1-6, with a weak D call TRBD1 (6 bases). This CDR3 comprises 14 residues. The germline gives CDR1 KGHSH, CDR2 LQKENI. Trimming shortened V by 3 bases and J by 9 bases, and 12 bases separated the two germline ends. CDR3 coding DNA: TGTGCCAGCTCACCGGGGGGCGTCGGTTCACCCCTCCACTTT. Translation: CASSPGGVGSPLHF.

This clone was counted a single time. The rearrangement joins TRBV29-1 to TRBJ1-1; D is undetermined. Trimming left V 6 bases short and J 1 base short, with 15 bases between. Germline CDR1 is SQVTM and CDR2 is ANQGSEA. The CDR3 runs to 14 residues. In DNA form, the CDR3 reads TGCAGCGTGCTTTCTGGTTTGGGGAACACTGAAGCTTTCTTT. Its translation is CSVLSGLGNTEAFF.